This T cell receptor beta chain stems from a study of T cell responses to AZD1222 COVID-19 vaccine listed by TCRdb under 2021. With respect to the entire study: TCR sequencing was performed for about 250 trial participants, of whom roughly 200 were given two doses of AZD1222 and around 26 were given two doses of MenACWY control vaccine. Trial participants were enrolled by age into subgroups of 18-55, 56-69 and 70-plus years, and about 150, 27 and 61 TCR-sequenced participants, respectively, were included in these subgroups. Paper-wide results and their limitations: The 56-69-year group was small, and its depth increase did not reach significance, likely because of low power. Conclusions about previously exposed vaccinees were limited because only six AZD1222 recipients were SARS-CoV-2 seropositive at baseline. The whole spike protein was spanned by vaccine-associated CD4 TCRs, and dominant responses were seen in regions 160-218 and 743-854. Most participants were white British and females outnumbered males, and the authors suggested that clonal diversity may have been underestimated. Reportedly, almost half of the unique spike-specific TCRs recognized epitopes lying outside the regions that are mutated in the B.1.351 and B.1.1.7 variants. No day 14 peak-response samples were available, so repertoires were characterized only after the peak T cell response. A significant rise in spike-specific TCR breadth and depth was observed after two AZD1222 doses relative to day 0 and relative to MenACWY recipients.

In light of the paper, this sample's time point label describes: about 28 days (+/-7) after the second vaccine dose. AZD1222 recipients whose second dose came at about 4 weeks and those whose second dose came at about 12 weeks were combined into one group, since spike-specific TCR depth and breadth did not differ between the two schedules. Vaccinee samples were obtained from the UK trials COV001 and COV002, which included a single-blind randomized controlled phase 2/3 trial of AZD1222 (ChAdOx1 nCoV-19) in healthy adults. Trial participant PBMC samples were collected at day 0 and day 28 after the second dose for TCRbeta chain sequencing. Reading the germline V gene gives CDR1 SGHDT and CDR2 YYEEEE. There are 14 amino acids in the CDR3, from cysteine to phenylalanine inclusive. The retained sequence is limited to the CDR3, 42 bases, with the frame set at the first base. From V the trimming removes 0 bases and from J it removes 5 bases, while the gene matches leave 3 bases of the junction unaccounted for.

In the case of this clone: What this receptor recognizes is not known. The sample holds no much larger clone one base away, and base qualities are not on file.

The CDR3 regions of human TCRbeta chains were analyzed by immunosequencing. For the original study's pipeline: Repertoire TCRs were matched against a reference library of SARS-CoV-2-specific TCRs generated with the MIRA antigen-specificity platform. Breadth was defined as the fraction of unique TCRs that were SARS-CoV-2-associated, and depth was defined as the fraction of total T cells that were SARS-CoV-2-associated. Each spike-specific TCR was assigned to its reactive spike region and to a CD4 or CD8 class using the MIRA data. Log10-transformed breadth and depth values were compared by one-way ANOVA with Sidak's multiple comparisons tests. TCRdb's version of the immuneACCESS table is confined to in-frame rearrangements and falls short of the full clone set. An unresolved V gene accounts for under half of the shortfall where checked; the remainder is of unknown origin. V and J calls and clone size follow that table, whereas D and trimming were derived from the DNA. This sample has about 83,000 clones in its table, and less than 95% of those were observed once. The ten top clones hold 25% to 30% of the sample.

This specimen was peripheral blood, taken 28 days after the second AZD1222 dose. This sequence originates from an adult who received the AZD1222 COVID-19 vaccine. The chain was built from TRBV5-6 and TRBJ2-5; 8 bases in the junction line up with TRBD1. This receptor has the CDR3 CASSLGQGAETQYF. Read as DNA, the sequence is TGTGCCAGCAGCTTGGGGCAGGGGGCTGAGACCCAGTACTTC.